This T cell receptor beta chain was captured by sequencing in a study of shared clonotypes between healthy human individuals (dated by TCRdb to the early 2020s). Some background on the complete study: A couple of women and a few men aged 18 to 49 years were included in the cohort. To estimate repertoire size and how much clonotype sharing occurs between individuals, the study deeply sequenced the blood TCR repertoires of five healthy adults. Leukapheresis yielded between about 0.85 and 10 billion PBMCs per donor. To increase sequencing depth and limit assay-specific biases, different laboratories used diverse techniques to prepare libraries and sequence TCR repertoires. For each donor, CD4 naive and CD4 memory were each run on three plates, CD8 naive on two plates, and CD8 memory on one plate.

In regard to this clone: What antigen it recognizes has not been identified. Base quality data are lacking; no much larger clone is found one base away.

Using the deep immunoSEQ assay, TCR CDR3 regions were amplified from genomic DNA by multiplex PCR. Extracted genomic DNA from each cell subset was distributed evenly across all wells of several immunoSEQ 96-well plates, and each plate was treated as a replicate. For sorted subsets, 200 to 250 ng genomic DNA, equal to tens of thousands of T cell genomes, was loaded into each replicate PCR. Purified libraries were measured with a Qubit 3.0 fluorometer, size-checked on a Bioanalyzer 2100, and measured again with the KAPA Library Quantification kit. Every immunoSEQ 96-well plate was sequenced on a separate single-read 150-cycle Illumina NextSeq 550 flow cell. On the authors' methods: Because the immunoSEQ output held only junctional sequences and lacked quality scores, the filtering could not match the filtering applied to full-length reads. Sequences were annotated with PyIR, a Python wrapper for IgBLAST v1.9, using IMGT germline references to assign V/J genes and CDR3. Reads were filtered out if the reads had weak V/J assignments (E-value above 1e-6), no CDR3, stop codons, out-of-frame junctions, or ambiguous translated residues. A V3J clonotype was defined by an identical inferred V gene, J gene, and CDR3 amino acid sequence. Percentage overlap between repertoires was calculated by dividing the number of shared unique clonotypes by the size of the smaller repertoire. Three approaches were used to assess repertoire richness: RTK rarefaction, the Chao1 estimator, and Recon v2.1 estimates of unobserved clonotypes. For all TCRbeta clonotypes obtained by the gDNA method from four donors, generation probabilities were computed with OLGA. TCRdb stores this immuneACCESS table with in-frame sequences only. Part of the clones is absent; in the studies checked, under half of the shortfall reflects unresolved V genes, and no reason is known for the rest. The V and J calls and clone size are taken from that table; D and trimming were inferred from the DNA. The sample profile shows about 1 million clones; under 80% of them were found once. Approximately 1.5% of the sample belongs to the ten largest clones.

The donors were healthy, HIV-negative adults who had no recently reported acute infections or vaccinations. Every donor was a Caucasian adult residing in Nashville, Tennessee, USA. CD4+ T cells were enriched through magnetic negative selection, after which naive cells were positively selected on CD45RA and the remaining negative fraction served as the memory subset. Blood was collected by leukapheresis, and PBMCs were isolated by Ficoll-Histopaque density gradient centrifugation and then cryopreserved in liquid nitrogen vapor phase. Analytical flow cytometry was used to check the purity and quantity of each magnetically sorted T cell population. Genomic DNA was isolated from every sorted fraction and measured by UV absorbance on a Nanodrop 2000c. Results and caveats for the whole study, not just this receptor: Incomplete sequencing was indicated by rarefaction of sorted-subset datasets, despite the large sequencing depth. Compared with non-shared clonotypes, the clonotypes found in all four sorted-subset donors had higher generation probabilities. Because the study included a small number of donors, the genetic and exposure-history diversity represented was limited. Larger estimated clonotype richness was generally found for naive subsets than for memory subsets. When several donors were compared, the shared fraction of clonotypes was around 5% for naive CD4, approximately 3.3% for naive CD8, about 2.5% for memory CD4, and 0.4% for memory CD8. Only blood was sampled, and tissue TCR repertoires likely differ from those in blood. Based on pairwise subsampling, the degree of clonotype sharing among donors was expected to be affected by sequencing depth.

V is reduced by 2 bases and J by 9 bases, leaving a spacing of 11 bases between them. The CDR3, from cysteine to phenylalanine, totals 13 residues. Solely the CDR3 DNA is kept, with 39 bases framed from the first base. For CDR1 and CDR2, the germline V gene (reference sequence) lists GTSNPN and SVGIG. This receptor chain uses TRBV30 and TRBJ1-6; too little of a D gene remains to name it. Sequencing input: memory CD4+ T cells sorted from blood. What the cell subset or site label conveys for this sample: CD45RA-negative fraction. This TCR derives from a man between 18 and 29 years old in good health. In nucleotides, the sequence is TGTGCCTGGAGTTTGTCGGCCGGTTCACCCCTCCACTTT. Protein translation: CAWSLSAGSPLHF.